This TCR beta chain was obtained from a study of identifying expanded T cells in peripheral blood. Assay: immunoSEQ multiplex PCR; the TCRdb copy retains only in-frame clones and omits some. Here the sample spans about 110,000 clones, around 89% being singletons. Germline-derived CDR1 and CDR2 are GTSNPN and SVGIG (reference sequence). The CDR3 spans 14 residues. Trimming left V 0 bases short and J 2 bases short, with 11 bases between. Healthy donors had no documented immune events, such as infections, while sampled. The rearrangement joins TRBV30 to TRBJ2-7, with D unresolved. This TCR came from a person aged 18 to 70 in good health. The sequenced material came from blood. The CDR3 nucleotides are TGTGCCTGGAGTGTCGGCACCCAGGCCTACGAGCAGTACTTC. Its translation is CAWSVGTQAYEQYF.